The clone carrying this T cell receptor (beta chain) came up a few times. The target antigen is unknown. The germline V gene encodes CDR1 SNHLY and CDR2 FYNNEI. The CDR3 has 17 residues. V trimming: 0 bases; J trimming: 2 bases; junction bases outside the gene matches: 6. The PCR employed 60 Vbeta primers together with 13 Jbeta primers. This table comes from immunoSEQ multiplex PCR, and its TCRdb copy is limited to in-frame clones, with some not included. The table includes approximately 150,000 clones, roughly 80% detected once. This sample was taken from a study of cytomegalovirus exposure and HLA in healthy donors. Study results and caveats: Specific recognition of CMV antigens was confirmed in vitro for a few chains (all CMV-associated). CMV serostatus stood as the only immune exposure information on hand.

This TCR derives from a man under 40 in good health and CMV-seronegative. The sequenced material came from PBMCs. This chain uses TRBV2 with TRBJ2-7; 11 bases agree with TRBD2. The CDR3 is CASSEARGLAGTYEQYF. Written as DNA, the CDR3 is TGTGCCAGCAGTGAAGCTAGAGGACTAGCGGGTACCTACGAGCAGTACTTC.